This T cell receptor (beta chain) derives from a study of graft-versus-host responses after intestinal transplantation. The wider study: Following induction with anti-thymocyte globulin, all recipients were given tacrolimus and steroids for three to four years. Study-level points and caveats: GvH clonotypes were identified within recipient marrow, with a subset emerging first in ileum or blood. When patients had graft-donor T cell macrochimerism, their allografts held high graft-versus-host to host-versus-graft clonal ratios. Early declines in HvG clones that occurred post-transplant were associated with peak circulating GvH clone levels.

Clones were read by immunoSEQ multiplex PCR, and TCRdb kept only the in-frame ones, dropping some. In the table there are about 90,000 clones, around 86% of which are singletons. Concerning this clone itself: Its antigen is unknown.

Germline V gene sequence: CDR1 MGHRA, CDR2 YSYEKL. The CDR3 covers 15 residues. After removal of 8 bases from V and 5 bases from J, the junction contained 10 bases not matched to a gene. The sample here was unstimulated CD8+ T cells sorted from spleen or lymph node cells, taken before intestinal transplant. This chain connects TRBV4-1 to TRBJ2-3, with 10 bases fitting TRBD2. The receptor comes from a human donor who received an intestinal transplant. For the CDR3, the DNA is TGCGCCAGCGCCCAGCGGGAGGGCCGGGAAGATACGCAGTATTTT. Translated: CASAQREGREDTQYF.